The 26 T cell receptor beta chains in this list originate from one sample, sequenced in a study of brain T cells in children with intractable seizures (dated by TCRdb to about 2021). The sample's time point label, decoded: blood from clinic visit 5 months post-surgery; TSC patient then seizure free. The library was made by the immunoSEQ multiplex PCR assay. Not all clones reach the TCRdb copy of this immuneACCESS table, which keeps in-frame sequences only. Checked studies attribute under half of the gap to unresolved V genes and leave the rest unexplained. The sample table holds under 400,000 clones, of which over 85% were seen once. Roughly 5.8% of the sample lies in the top ten. The material sequenced was peripheral blood, taken approximately 5 months after surgery. These receptors all stem from a boy in the first two years of life with tuberous sclerosis and intractable seizures.

The rearrangement uses TRBV20-1 and TRBJ2-2; the match to TRBD1 covers 7 bases. CDR1 is DFQATT, CDR2 SNEGSKA, per germline (reference sequence). J gave up 4 bases and V 3 bases, and 8 bases lay outside the gene matches. The CDR3 spans 15 residues. The CDR3, as DNA: TGCAGTGCTAGTGACAGGGTACAATTCACCGGGGAGCTGTTTTTT. Protein sequence: CSASDRVQFTGELFF.

The CDR3 is CASSEGTEIDTEAFF. DNA for the CDR3: TGTGCCAGCAGTGAAGGGACAGAGATCGACACTGAAGCTTTCTTT. This chain joins TRBV25-1 and TRBJ1-1; 7 nucleotides match TRBD1. CDR3 length equals 15 residues. Germline CDR1 is MGHDK and CDR2 is SYGVNS. V trimming: 2 bases; J trimming: 3 bases; junction bases outside the gene matches: 6.

The V gene is TRBV19, the J gene TRBJ2-7; the D is unclear. Trimming took 2 bases from V and 6 from J, leaving 11 bases between them. Germline lookup yields CDR1 LNHDA and CDR2 SQIVND (reference sequence). The CDR3 extends over 13 amino acids. In nucleotides, the CDR3 is TGTGCCAGTAGTATATCTGGTCAGACCGAGCAGTACTTC. Translated, it gives CASSISGQTEQYF. Complete variable domain (other parts from reference TRBV19 and TRBJ2-7): DGGITQSPKYLFRKEGQNVTLSCEQNLNHDAMYWYRQDPGQGLRLIYYSQIVNDFQKGDIAEGYSVSREKKESFPLTVTSAQKNPTAFYLCASSISGQTEQYFGPGTRLTVT.

The V and J genes are TRBV18 and TRBJ1-3, with unresolved D. V was shortened by 3 bases and J by 7 bases, with 4 bases between the two germline ends. Germline V CDR1 and CDR2: KGHSH, LQKENI. This CDR3 has 11 residues. CDR3 in amino acids: CASSPGNTIYF. The CDR3 nucleotides read TGTGCCAGCTCACCCGGGAACACCATATATTTT. Complete variable domain (other parts from reference TRBV18 and TRBJ1-3): NAGVMQNPRHLVRRRGQEARLRCSPMKGHSHVYWYRQLPEEGLKFMVYLQKENIIDESGMPKERFSAEFPKEGPSILRIQQVVRGDSAAYFCASSPGNTIYFGEGSWLTVV.

The CDR3 sequence: CASSQDGGASGDHTQYF. CDR3 coding DNA: TGCGCCAGCAGCCAAGATGGGGGGGCTAGCGGGGACCATACGCAGTATTTT. The rearrangement joins TRBV4-1 to TRBJ2-3; 9 bases map to TRBD2. The CDR3 totals 17 residues. Germline V gene data show CDR1 as MGHRA and CDR2 as YSYEKL. V was pared by 0 bases and J by 7 bases, with 11 bases of the junction left unmatched.

The chain links TRBV7-8 to TRBJ1-5; D gene ambiguous. The CDR3 contains 18 residues. The V end was cut by 1 base, the J end by 5 bases, with 21 bases between. Germline CDR1 is SGHVS and CDR2 is FQNEAQ. Here the CDR3 reads CASSLESILKAEDQPQHF. CDR3 DNA sequence: TGTGCCAGCAGCTTAGAGTCGATTTTGAAGGCCGAGGATCAGCCCCAGCATTTT.

V usage is TRBV5-1 and J usage is TRBJ2-7; possibly TRBD1 for D (6 bases). The CDR3 loop spans 14 amino acids. CDR1 is SGHRS and CDR2 is YFSETQ in the germline V gene. Trimming took 3 bases from V and 1 from J, leaving 11 bases between them. In nucleotides, the CDR3 is TGCGCCAGCAGCTCCGGGACACCTTCCTACGAGCAGTACTTC. This codes for CASSSGTPSYEQYF.

This rearrangement joins TRBV25-1 to TRBJ1-6; TRBD1 might be the D (5 bases). Trimming removed 1 base from V and 5 bases from J, with 12 bases in between. This CDR3 is built from 16 residues. Germline loops: CDR1 MGHDK, CDR2 SYGVNS. The CDR3 region has the DNA TGTGCCAGCAGTGAATGGAAGGGACCCGATAATTCACCCCTCCACTTT. It is translated as CASSEWKGPDNSPLHF.

The chain uses TRBV5-1 and TRBJ1-1, with D tentatively TRBD1 (6 bases). The CDR3 is 12 residues long. V was trimmed by 8 bases and J by 1 base, leaving 9 bases between them. Germline V gives CDR1 SGHRS, CDR2 YFSETQ. CDR3 DNA sequence: TGCGCCAGTAAGGGGGGGAACACTGAAGCTTTCTTT. Its translation: CASKGGNTEAFF.

The chain recombines TRBV28 with TRBJ2-7; tentatively, D is TRBD1 (5 bases). This CDR3 contains 15 residues. Per germline, CDR1 MDHEN and CDR2 SYDVKM. Trimming cost V 2 bases and J 2 bases, with 13 bases left between them. For the CDR3, the DNA is TGTGCCAGCAGTTTAAATCCCACAGGTGCCTACGAGCAGTACTTC. Amino acids: CASSLNPTGAYEQYF.

V and J are TRBV28 and TRBJ2-1; weak D call: TRBD1 (6 bases). Germline V gene data show CDR1 as MDHEN and CDR2 as SYDVKM. V was cut by 2 bases and J by 3 bases, with 11 bases left in between. This CDR3 contains 15 residues. The CDR3 coding sequence is TGTGCCAGCAGTTTAGCAGGACAGCTCTACAATGAGCAGTTCTTC. The encoded protein is CASSLAGQLYNEQFF. The complete variable domain, with remaining parts taken from reference TRBV28 and TRBJ2-1, reads DVKVTQSSRYLVKRTGEKVFLECVQDMDHENMFWYRQDPGLGLRLIYFSYDVKMKEKGDIPEGYSVSREKKERFSLILESASTNQTSMYLCASSLAGQLYNEQFFGPGTRLTVL.

This chain uses TRBV6-5 with TRBJ1-2; 10 nucleotides agree with TRBD1. Germline values: CDR1 MNHEY, CDR2 SVGAGI. Unmatched junction bases numbered 4, after V lost 2 bases and J lost 7 bases. The CDR3 is made up of 14 amino acids. The CDR3 DNA sequence: TGTGCCAGCAGTTACCCTGGACAGGGGGGTGGCTACACCTTC. Its protein is CASSYPGQGGGYTF.

Note on this clone: The sample carries other DNA sequences with the same CDR3. The CDR3 DNA sequence: TGCGCCAGCAGCTTAGGTTACGAGCAGTACTTC. Amino acid sequence: CASSLGYEQYF. The chain uses TRBV5-1 and TRBJ2-7; D gene ambiguous. Germline CDR1 reads SGHRS; CDR2 reads YFSETQ. CDR3 size: 11 residues. V was pared by 2 bases and J by 4 bases, with 4 bases between.

The V and J genes are TRBV7-9 and TRBJ1-5; D uncertain. V lost 0 bases to trimming and J lost 4 bases, with 10 bases between them. The germline V gene has CDR1 SEHNR and CDR2 FQNEAQ (reference sequence). This CDR3 has 15 amino acids. The CDR3 spells CASSLAGVGNQPQHF. The CDR3 DNA reads TGTGCCAGCAGCTTAGCGGGTGTTGGAAATCAGCCCCAGCATTTT.

This clone was counted a single time. The rearrangement joins TRBV7-8 to TRBJ1-3; possibly TRBD1 for D (6 bases). The germline gives CDR1 SGHVS, CDR2 FQNEAQ. The CDR3 covers 15 residues. Trimming pared 1 base from V and 2 bases from J, leaving 9 bases between. The DNA of the CDR3 is TGTGCCAGCAGCTTAGGGCAGGGGACTGGAAACACCATATATTTT. It codes for CASSLGQGTGNTIYF.

The gene calls are TRBV2 and TRBJ1-4; 8 nucleotides agree with TRBD1. Trimming cost V 8 bases and J 2 bases; bases outside gene matches: 19. Germline V gene lookup returns CDR1 SNHLY and CDR2 FYNNEI. The CDR3 length is 19 residues. The CDR3 spells CASLQLGQEDWGTNEKLFF. For the CDR3, the DNA is TGTGCCAGCCTACAATTGGGACAGGAAGATTGGGGGACTAATGAAAAACTGTTTTTT.

The V call is TRBV9, the J call TRBJ2-1; D gene unclear. The V gene's germline CDR1 is SGDLS and CDR2 YYNGEE. The CDR3 extends over 14 amino acids. Deletions cut 0 bases from V and 12 bases from J, with 16 bases between. CDR3 sequence: CASSVEAESSGQFF. The CDR3, as DNA: TGTGCCAGCAGCGTAGAGGCAGAGAGCTCAGGGCAGTTCTTC.

The chain carries TRBV27 and TRBJ1-2; D is ambiguous. Looked up from germline, CDR1 is MNHEY and CDR2 is SMNVEV (reference sequence). The CDR3 length is 14 residues. Trimming took 5 bases from V and 4 from J, leaving 14 bases between them. The CDR3 DNA follows: TGTGCCAGCAGTCTGGGTTCTGGAACCTATGGCTACACCTTC. The encoded protein is CASSLGSGTYGYTF.

This clone was observed a handful of times. In nucleotides, the CDR3 is TGTGCCAGCGACCCAGGGGCTAACACTGAAGCTTTCTTT. It is translated as CASDPGANTEAFF. This rearrangement joins TRBV6-8 to TRBJ1-1, with TRBD1 as a possible D gene (6 bases). CDR1 is MNHGY and CDR2 is SAAAGT in the germline V gene. The V gene lost 8 bases and the J gene lost 2 bases, with 12 bases spanning the gap. The CDR3 has 13 amino acids.

The V and J genes are TRBV6-2 or TRBV6-3 and TRBJ2-7; tentative D call: TRBD1 (5 bases). This CDR3 comprises 16 residues. Trimming pared 0 bases from V and 0 bases from J, leaving 12 bases between. Germline-derived CDR1 and CDR2 are MNHEY and SVGEGT. CDR3 protein: CASSYSMDRGSYEQYF. The CDR3 DNA reads TGTGCCAGCAGTTACTCGATGGATAGGGGCTCCTACGAGCAGTACTTC.

V gene TRBV11-2 combines with J gene TRBJ2-3, with 11 bases aligning to TRBD2. Germline V CDR1 and CDR2: SGHAT, FQNNGV. With V trimmed by 6 bases and J by 2 bases, 10 bases remained unmatched. The CDR3 loop spans 17 amino acids. The CDR3 loop reads CASRPTIAGGTTDTQYF. CDR3 in DNA: TGTGCCAGCAGGCCTACTATAGCGGGGGGGACCACAGATACGCAGTATTTT.

The V call is TRBV9, the J call TRBJ1-2, with D perhaps matching TRBD1 (5 bases). V lost 9 bases to trimming and J lost 7 bases, with 16 bases between them. The CDR3 has 12 amino acids. Germline assignment: CDR1 SGDLS and CDR2 YYNGEE. The CDR3 region has the DNA TGTGCCACCAGGGCAGCCATGGGTGGCTACACCTTC. Translated, it gives CATRAAMGGYTF.

J is TRBJ1-2 and V is TRBV9, with 9 positions matching TRBD1. The CDR3 has 14 residues. Germline trimming cut 3 bases from V and 8 bases from J; bases unmatched to any gene: 8. The germline gives CDR1 SGDLS, CDR2 YYNGEE. CDR3 sequence: CASSAWDRDEGYTF. CDR3 nucleotides: TGTGCCAGCAGCGCCTGGGACAGGGACGAAGGCTACACCTTC.

The chain employs TRBV9 and TRBJ2-6; D may correspond to TRBD1 or TRBD2 (5 bases each). Trimming took off 2 bases at V and 0 bases at J, with 15 bases between the two ends. The CDR3 length is 18 residues. The germline V gene has CDR1 SGDLS and CDR2 YYNGEE. The CDR3 DNA follows: TGTGCCAGCAGCGTTCAAATAGGGGACCCCTCTGGGGCCAACGTCCTGACTTTC. It is translated as CASSVQIGDPSGANVLTF.

The rearrangement links TRBV5-1 to TRBJ2-6, with TRBD1 identical over 7 bases. CDR1 and CDR2 (germline): SGHRS, YFSETQ. J gave up 1 base and V 4 bases, and 8 bases lay outside the gene matches. This CDR3 has 17 residues. DNA of the CDR3: TGCGCCAGCAGCCCGACAGGGTTGAGTTCTGGGGCCAACGTCCTGACTTTC. Translation gives CASSPTGLSSGANVLTF.

The rearrangement uses TRBV6-5 and TRBJ1-1, with D possibly matching TRBD1 (6 bases). This CDR3 has 14 amino acids. Trimming took 5 bases from V and 9 from J, leaving 19 bases between them. Germline assignment: CDR1 MNHEY and CDR2 SVGAGI. Here the CDR3 DNA reads TGTGCCAGCAGTCGACCGGGGGCAGGACCCCAAGCTTTCTTT. It translates to CASSRPGAGPQAFF.